This is a list of T cell receptor beta chains from one sample in a study of T cells in Graves' hyperthyroidism and ophthalmopathy. TCRdb redid the calling of the multiplex PCR reads with MiXCR, one entry per CDR3 protein. The sample carries approximately 600,000 distinct CDR3 sequences, over 11% recorded once. Source material: blood. These receptor sequences come from a woman in her 30s with Graves' hyperthyroidism that later progressed to Graves' ophthalmopathy. The CDR3 runs from the conserved cysteine through the conserved F or W. The D gene is left open where the match is weak. Size values are once, few and many counts, or a class for expanded clones, and some rows have none.

TRBV9	TRBJ2-3	.	.	CASSVAGSPTDTQYF	TGTGCCAGCAGCGTAGCAGGTAGTCCCACAGATACGCAGTATTTT
TRBV4-1	TRBJ2-5	few	TRBD2	CASSQALGLAEETQYF	TGCGCCAGCAGCCAAGCCTTGGGACTAGCGGAAGAGACCCAGTACTTC
TRBV6-1	TRBJ1-2	many	.	CASTAAAGYGYTF	TGTGCCAGCACTGCCGCTGCGGGCTATGGCTACACCTTC
TRBV7-2	TRBJ1-1	many	.	CASSRGARETEAFF	TGTGCCAGCAGCCGGGGGGCTCGAGAAACTGAAGCTTTCTTT
TRBV7-2	TRBJ2-5	many	TRBD2	CASSLIAGSQYF	TGTGCCAGCAGCTTGATAGCGGGAAGCCAGTACTTC
TRBV19	TRBJ2-1	few	.	CASSMYGGRGNEQFF	TGTGCCAGTAGTATGTATGGGGGGAGAGGGAATGAGCAGTTCTTC
TRBV7-9	TRBJ1-3	few	TRBD1	CASSSDRERGNTIYF	TGTGCCAGCAGCTCGGACAGGGAACGCGGAAACACCATATATTTT
TRBV5-1	TRBJ1-1	.	TRBD1	CASSLRQGEGEAFF	TGCGCCAGCAGCCTAAGACAGGGAGAGGGTGAAGCTTTCTTT
TRBV7-7	TRBJ2-7	many	TRBD2	CASSRTSGYEQYF	TGTGCTAGCAGCCGGACTAGCGGCTACGAGCAGTACTTC
TRBV28	TRBJ2-1	.	.	CASSMGLLAAYNEQFF	TGTGCCAGCAGTATGGGTTTGTTAGCGGCCTACAATGAGCAGTTCTTC
TRBV6-1	TRBJ2-7	many	.	CASSVQGGEYEQYF	TGTGCCAGCAGTGTTCAAGGGGGGGAGTACGAGCAGTACTTC
TRBV7-2	TRBJ2-3	many	TRBD2	CASSSAGGYTDTQYF	TGTGCCAGCAGCTCCGCGGGAGGTTACACAGATACGCAGTATTTT
TRBV20-1	TRBJ1-5	many	.	CSASQGSDQPQHF	TGCAGTGCTAGCCAGGGGTCCGATCAGCCCCAGCATTTT
TRBV20-1	TRBJ1-6	.	.	CSARDREGLSYNSPLHF	TGCAGTGCTAGAGATCGTGAGGGGCTGTCCTATAATTCACCCCTCCACTTT
TRBV3-1	TRBJ2-7	many	TRBD1	CASSPKGQGIYEQYF	TGTGCCAGCAGCCCTAAGGGACAGGGGATCTACGAGCAGTACTTC
TRBV6-2/TRBV6-3	TRBJ2-3	many	.	CASSSGLLSPDTQYF	TGTGCCAGCAGTTCGGGGCTCCTATCCCCAGATACGCAGTATTTT